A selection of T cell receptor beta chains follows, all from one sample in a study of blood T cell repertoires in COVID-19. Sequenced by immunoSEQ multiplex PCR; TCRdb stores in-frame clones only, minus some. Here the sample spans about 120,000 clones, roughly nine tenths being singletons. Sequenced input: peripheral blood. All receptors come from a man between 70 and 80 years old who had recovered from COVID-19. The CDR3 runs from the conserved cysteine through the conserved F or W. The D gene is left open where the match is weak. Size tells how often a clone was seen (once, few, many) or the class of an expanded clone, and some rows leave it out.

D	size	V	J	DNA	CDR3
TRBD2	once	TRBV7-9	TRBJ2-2	TGTGCCAGCAGCTTATATACGGGAGGGCCAATCGGGGAGCTGTTTTTT	CASSLYTGGPIGELFF
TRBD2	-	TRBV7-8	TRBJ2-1	TGTGCCAGCAGCTTCCAGCGAGCGGGGGGGTACAATGAGCAGTTCTTC	CASSFQRAGGYNEQFF
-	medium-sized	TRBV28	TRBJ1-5	TGTGCCAGCAGGAAACTAAAAGCTAGCAATCAGCCCCAGCATTTT	CASRKLKASNQPQHF
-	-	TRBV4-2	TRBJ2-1	TGTGCCAGCACCAAAGCCAGGGAGGAACCGTACAATGAGCAGTTCTTC	CASTKAREEPYNEQFF
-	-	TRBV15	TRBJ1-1	TGTGCCACCAGCAGTCTATTTGGGGGGTATGGTGAAGCTTTCTTT	CATSSLFGGYGEAFF
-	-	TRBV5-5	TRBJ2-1	TGTGCCAGCAGCTTGGGACTAGTTGGCAATGAGCAGTTCTTC	CASSLGLVGNEQFF
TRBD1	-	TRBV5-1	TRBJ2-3	TGCGCCAGCAGCTTCACCGGGACAGGGGGCCACACAGATACGCAGTATTTT	CASSFTGTGGHTDTQYF
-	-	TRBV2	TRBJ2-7	TGTGCCAGCAGCCGAGGGGGGGCGGGGGCAGAGCAGTACTTC	CASSRGGAGAEQYF
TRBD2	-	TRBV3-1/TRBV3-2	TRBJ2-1	TGTGCCAGCAGCCAAGCCCAAGTGGCGGGAGCTTTGAGTGAGCAGTTCTTC	CASSQAQVAGALSEQFF
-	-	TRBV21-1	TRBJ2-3	TGTGCCAGCAGCAAAGCAGACCCGCTGGGCTTGTCCCCAGATACGCAGTATTTT	CASSKADPLGLSPDTQYF
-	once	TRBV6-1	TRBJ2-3	TGTGCCAGCAGTGGTGGTCTAGCGTTGGGAACAGATACGCAGTATTTT	CASSGGLALGTDTQYF
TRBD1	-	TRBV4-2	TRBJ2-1	TGTGCCAGCAGCCATCAGGGGGCATGGAATGAGCAGTTCTTC	CASSHQGAWNEQFF
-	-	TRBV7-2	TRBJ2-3	TGTGCCAGCAGCAAAAGGACAGTTTCGGCTAGCGGTAGCACAGATACGCAGTATTTT	CASSKRTVSASGSTDTQYF
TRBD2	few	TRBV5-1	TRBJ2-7	TGCGCCAGCAGCTTGACTAGCGGGGGGGACGAGCAGTACTTC	CASSLTSGGDEQYF
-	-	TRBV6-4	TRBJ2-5	TGTGCCAGCAAACTATTGGTGGAGACCCAGTACTTC	CASKLLVETQYF
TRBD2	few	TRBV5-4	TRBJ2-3	TGTGCCAGCAGCTGGGGAGGGCTAGCGGGAGCAGAGGAGAGGACAGATACGCAGTATTTT	CASSWGGLAGAEERTDTQYF
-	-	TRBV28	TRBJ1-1	TGTGCCAGCAGAATCCAGGGGTCGGGGGGCACTGAAGCTTTCTTT	CASRIQGSGGTEAFF
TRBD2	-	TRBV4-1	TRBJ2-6	TGCGCCAGCAGCCCGCCTGGGACTAGCGGGGGTACCTCTGGGGCCAACGTCCTGACTTTC	CASSPPGTSGGTSGANVLTF
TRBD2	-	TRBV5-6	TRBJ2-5	TGTGCCAGCAGCTTCGCTAGCGGGGGACAAGAGACCCAGTACTTC	CASSFASGGQETQYF
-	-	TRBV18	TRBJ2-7	TGTGCCAGCTCCCGGGCGACAGGTACCTACGAGCAGTACTTC	CASSRATGTYEQYF
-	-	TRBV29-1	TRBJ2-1	TGCAGCGTTGCGAGTAGCTCCTACAATGAGCAGTTCTTC	CSVASSSYNEQFF
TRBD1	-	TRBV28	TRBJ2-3	TGTGCCAGCAGTTCTCCGACAGGGTGGGGTCCAGATACGCAGTATTTT	CASSSPTGWGPDTQYF
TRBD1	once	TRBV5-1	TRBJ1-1	TGCGCCAGCAGCTTAGGACAGGGGCAGATGAACACTGAAGCTTTCTTT	CASSLGQGQMNTEAFF
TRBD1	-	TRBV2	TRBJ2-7	TGTGCCAGCAGTTTCACAGGGGGCGAGCAGTACTTC	CASSFTGGEQYF
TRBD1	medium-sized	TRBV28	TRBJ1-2	TGTGCCAGCGAGACTGGGACAGACTATGGCTACACCTTC	CASETGTDYGYTF
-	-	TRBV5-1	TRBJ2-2	TGCGCCAGCATGGACAAACCGAACACCGGGGAGCTGTTTTTT	CASMDKPNTGELFF
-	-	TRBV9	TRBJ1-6	TGTGCCAGCAGCGTAGGACAGGAGGATTCACCCCTCCACTTT	CASSVGQEDSPLHF
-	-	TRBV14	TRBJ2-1	TGTGCCAGCAGCCAAGGTACCGAGAATGAGCAGTTCTTC	CASSQGTENEQFF
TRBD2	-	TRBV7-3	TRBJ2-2	TGTGCCAGCAGCTCGGGACTAGCGGACACCGGGGAGCTGTTTTTT	CASSSGLADTGELFF
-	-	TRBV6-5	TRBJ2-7	TGTGCCACCGGGAGGGACAGCCACTACGAGCAGTACTTC	CATGRDSHYEQYF
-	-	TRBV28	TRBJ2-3	TGTGCCAGCAGTTCTCCATCTAGACCCTCTAGCACAGATACGCAGTATTTT	CASSSPSRPSSTDTQYF
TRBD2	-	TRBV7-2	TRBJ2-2	TGTGCCAGCAGCTTACGGGCTAGCGGGAGCTCCACCGGGGAGCTGTTTTTT	CASSLRASGSSTGELFF
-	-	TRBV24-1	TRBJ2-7	TGTGCCACCAACTCCTTTTCCCCTTGCCAGTACTTC	CATNSFSPCQYF
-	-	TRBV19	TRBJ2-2	TGTGCCAGTAGTAAACCAAACAGGAACACCGGGGAGCTGTTTTTT	CASSKPNRNTGELFF
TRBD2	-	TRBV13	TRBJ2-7	TGTGCCAGCAGCTCCCGCGGGAGCTCCTACGAGCAGTACTTC	CASSSRGSSYEQYF
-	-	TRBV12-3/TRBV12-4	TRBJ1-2	TGTGCCAGCAGTTTACGCAGGGATGGAGGCTACACCTTC	CASSLRRDGGYTF
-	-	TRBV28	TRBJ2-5	TGTGCCAGCAGTTCCCCTGTTGGAGGAAAAGAGACCCAGTACTTC	CASSSPVGGKETQYF
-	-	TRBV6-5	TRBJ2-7	TGTGCCAGCAGTTACAGGAGCTCCTACGAGCAGTACTTC	CASSYRSSYEQYF
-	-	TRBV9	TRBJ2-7	TGTGCCAGCAGCCCCCAGGGTGTGCCCTACGAGCAGTACTTC	CASSPQGVPYEQYF
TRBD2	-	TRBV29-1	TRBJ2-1	TGCAGCGTTGGCATAGCGGGGATCTCCTACAATGAGCAGTTCTTC	CSVGIAGISYNEQFF